This TCR beta chain was found in a study of human T cells and chemical hapten exposure. The V gene end was trimmed by 2 bases and the J gene end by 3 bases; junction bases not matched to a gene: 12. The CDR3 totals 16 residues. CDR1 is DFQATT, CDR2 SNEGSKA, per germline (reference sequence). Time point indicated: patch test 1, 2 weeks after DPC sensitization. Noted treatment: therapeutic diphenylcyclopropenone sensitization with weekly scalp DPC. Ten or more counts support this clonotype. TCRdb re-called the RACE reads through MiXCR, storing one row per CDR3 protein. This table has 40,000 to 60,000 distinct CDR3 sequences, less than 9.5% appearing once.

The sample consisted of whole blood, taken in connection with sensitization to the hapten diphenylcyclopropenone (DPC). The V call is TRBV20-1, the J call TRBJ2-7, with TRBD1 identical over 8 bases. The sequence derives from a woman aged 50 to 60 with alopecia areata. Some clones in this sample may be carry-over from other donors' samples. The CDR3 region is CSARSSRAGGRYEQYF. The CDR3 region has the DNA TGCAGTGCTAGATCGTCTAGGGCAGGGGGCCGCTACGAGCAGTACTTC.